These 21 T cell receptor beta chains came from one sample sequenced in a study of shared clonotypes between healthy human individuals. Assay used: immunoSEQ multiplex PCR; TCRdb lists only in-frame clones, some missing. The sample lists more than 500,000 clones; about 96% were seen once. The source material was naive CD4+ T cells sorted from blood. Subset here: CD45RA+ positively selected. The receptors here all came from a woman aged 25 to 45 in good health.

This clone was seen a few times. The chain recombines TRBV7-9 with TRBJ2-7; D is perhaps TRBD2 (6 bases). CDR1 and CDR2 (germline): SEHNR, FQNEAQ (reference sequence). The V end lost 0 bases, the J end lost 7 bases, and 16 bases lay between the germline ends. The CDR3 loop spans 15 amino acids. The CDR3 loop is CASSLAWAEEGEQYF. DNA of the CDR3: TGTGCCAGCAGCTTAGCGTGGGCGGAGGAGGGGGAGCAGTACTTC.

In DNA form, the CDR3 reads TGCAGCGGCGGGGACAGGCATAACACTGAAGCTTTCTTT. The encoded protein is CSGGDRHNTEAFF. The genes are TRBV29-1 and TRBJ1-1; 8 bases map to TRBD1. The CDR3 runs to 13 residues. Germline assignment: CDR1 SQVTM and CDR2 ANQGSEA. Losses at the gene ends were 7 bases for V and 2 bases for J; bases not matched to a gene: 6.

This clone has just one count. The rearrangement links TRBV4-1 to TRBJ2-1; 7 nucleotides agree with TRBD1. This CDR3 has 16 amino acids. V was clipped by 4 bases and J by 2 bases; unmatched bases: 8. Germline V CDR1 and CDR2: MGHRA, YSYEKL. This chain's CDR3 is CASSRPETGTYNEQFF. CDR3 DNA: TGCGCCAGCAGCCGCCCCGAGACAGGGACCTACAATGAGCAGTTCTTC.

CDR3 residues: CASSPQGRDTEAFF. CDR3 nucleotide sequence: TGTGCCAGCAGTCCCCAGGGGCGGGACACTGAAGCTTTCTTT. The rearrangement joins TRBV5-6 to TRBJ1-1, with a possible D match to TRBD1 (6 bases). Per the germline V gene, CDR1 is SGHDT and CDR2 is YYEEEE. Trimming removed 5 bases at V and 3 bases at J, with 14 bases between. The CDR3 extends over 14 amino acids.

In this sample, this clone turned up once. This chain links TRBV27 with TRBJ2-4; possible D gene TRBD1, 6 bases. Per the germline V gene, CDR1 is MNHEY and CDR2 is SMNVEV (reference sequence). The CDR3 extends over 14 amino acids. Trimming removed 4 bases at V and 1 base at J, with 8 bases between. The CDR3 DNA sequence: TGTGCCAGCAGTTCAGGGGTGGCCAAAAACATTCAGTACTTC. This sequence encodes CASSSGVAKNIQYF.

This clone showed up just once. The V and J genes are TRBV2 and TRBJ2-5; perhaps TRBD2 as D (6 bases). Trimming removed 7 bases at V and 0 bases at J, with 15 bases between. Per the germline V gene, CDR1 is SNHLY and CDR2 is FYNNEI. CDR3 length: 15 amino acids. This CDR3 is CASTRDSTYQETQYF. CDR3 sequence (DNA): TGTGCCAGCACCCGGGACTCGACGTACCAAGAGACCCAGTACTTC. The full variable domain, its missing parts supplied by reference TRBV2 and TRBJ2-5, is EPEVTQTPSHQVTQMGQEVILRCVPISNHLYFYWYRQILGQKVEFLVSFYNNEISEKSEIFDDQFSVERPDGSNFTLKIRSTKLEDSAMYFCASTRDSTYQETQYFGPGTRLLVL.

V usage is TRBV7-2 and J usage is TRBJ2-7, with D possibly TRBD2 on 5 matching bases. The germline V and J ends were trimmed by 0 bases and 3 bases, with 9 bases remaining between them. This CDR3 spans 14 amino acids. Germline lookup yields CDR1 SGHTA and CDR2 FQGNSA. DNA for the CDR3: TGTGCCAGCAGCTTAGCCGGGATCGACTACGAGCAGTACTTC. It yields the protein CASSLAGIDYEQYF. The whole variable domain, remainder taken from reference TRBV7-2 and TRBJ2-7, is GAGVSQSPSNKVTEKGKDVELRCDPISGHTALYWYRQSLGQGLEFLIYFQGNSAPDKSGLPSDRFSAERTGGSVSTLTIQRTQQEDSAVYLCASSLAGIDYEQYFGPGTRLTVT.

The chain employs TRBV5-1 and TRBJ2-2, with D unclear. CDR3 length: 14 amino acids. Trimming removed 4 bases from V and 5 bases from J, with 12 bases in between. Germline V gives CDR1 SGHRS, CDR2 YFSETQ. CDR3 amino acids: CASSRGPETGELFF. The CDR3 DNA reads as TGCGCCAGCAGCCGTGGCCCGGAGACCGGGGAGCTGTTTTTT. The whole variable domain, filled in from reference TRBV5-1 and TRBJ2-2, reads KAGVTQTPRYLIKTRGQQVTLSCSPISGHRSVSWYQQTPGQGLQFLFEYFSETQRNKGNFPGRFSGRQFSNSRSEMNVSTLELGDSALYLCASSRGPETGELFFGEGSRLTVL.

The chain joins TRBV4-1 to TRBJ1-1; D is unclear. The V gene lost 3 bases and the J gene lost 4 bases, with 15 bases spanning the gap. Germline CDR1 is MGHRA and CDR2 is YSYEKL. The CDR3 runs to 15 residues. The CDR3 sequence: CASSHPPRGVTEAFF. In DNA, the CDR3 is TGCGCCAGCAGCCACCCACCGCGGGGAGTCACTGAAGCTTTCTTT.

This chain uses TRBV23-1 with TRBJ2-1; D unresolved. TRBV23-1 is an open reading frame whose function is uncertain. Trimming took off 2 bases at V and 7 bases at J, with 9 bases between the two ends. The length of the CDR3 is 13 residues. The CDR3 protein is CASSQRLRNEQFF. The CDR3 DNA is TGCGCCAGCAGTCAAAGACTCAGGAATGAGCAGTTCTTC.

This chain uses TRBV7-9 with TRBJ1-2, with D perhaps matching TRBD1 (6 bases). V lost 1 base to trimming and J lost 3 bases, with 15 bases between them. Germline-derived CDR1 and CDR2 are SEHNR and FQNEAQ (reference sequence). The CDR3 length is 16 residues. The CDR3 nucleotides read TGTGCCAGCAGCTTAGAGAGGGCAGGGGCAGACTATGGCTACACCTTC. It yields the protein CASSLERAGADYGYTF.

This chain links TRBV2 with TRBJ2-7; tentative D call: TRBD2 (5 bases). With 3 bases removed from V and 0 bases from J, the gap between germline ends came to 21 bases. This CDR3 is built from 18 residues. Germline V CDR1 and CDR2: SNHLY, FYNNEI. The CDR3 sequence is CASSDRLAFVAASYEQYF. CDR3 DNA sequence: TGTGCCAGCAGTGACAGGTTAGCGTTCGTTGCGGCCTCCTACGAGCAGTACTTC.

The chain employs TRBV28 and TRBJ1-4, with TRBD1 identical over 8 bases. Germline V gives CDR1 MDHEN, CDR2 SYDVKM. Trimming removed 2 bases from V and 5 bases from J; junction bases left unmatched: 7. This CDR3 is 16 amino acids long. CDR3 sequence: CASSLPGQGINEKLFF. The CDR3 DNA reads TGTGCCAGCAGTTTACCCGGACAGGGAATAAATGAAAAACTGTTTTTT. Complete variable domain (other parts from reference TRBV28 and TRBJ1-4): DVKVTQSSRYLVKRTGEKVFLECVQDMDHENMFWYRQDPGLGLRLIYFSYDVKMKEKGDIPEGYSVSREKKERFSLILESASTNQTSMYLCASSLPGQGINEKLFFGSGTQLSVL.

The chain has TRBV6-5 and TRBJ2-7; TRBD2 is a possible D gene (5 bases). This CDR3 comprises 13 residues. V dropped 6 bases and J dropped 2 bases, with 11 bases sitting between them. CDR1 MNHEY and CDR2 SVGAGI come from the germline V gene. This CDR3 is CASRRAGAYEQYF. CDR3 bases: TGTGCCAGCAGGCGGGCCGGCGCCTACGAGCAGTACTTC.

V is TRBV10-3 and J is TRBJ1-3; 8 bases align to TRBD1. This CDR3 has 17 amino acids. Germline CDR1 and CDR2: ENHRY and SYGVKD. V lost 3 bases to trimming and J lost 4 bases; unmatched junction nucleotides: 11. CDR3 amino acids: CAISDWGRGPSGNTIYF. CDR3 DNA: TGTGCCATCAGTGATTGGGGCAGGGGGCCTTCGGGAAACACCATATATTTT.

The chain joins TRBV11-1 to TRBJ1-2, with 8 bases that match TRBD1. The J segment lost 0 bases and the V segment lost 7 bases, leaving 13 bases of the junction unmatched. Germline assignment: CDR1 SGHAT and CDR2 FQDESV (reference sequence). CDR3 size: 17 residues. The DNA for the CDR3 is TGTGCCAGCAACCCCTCGACAGGGGCCGCAGCTAACTATGGCTACACCTTC. It is translated as CASNPSTGAAANYGYTF.

The chain links TRBV29-1 to TRBJ1-4, with 7 bases matching TRBD1. Per the germline V gene, CDR1 is SQVTM and CDR2 is ANQGSEA. The V gene end was trimmed by 5 bases and the J gene end by 6 bases; junction bases not matched to a gene: 3. This CDR3 has 12 residues. CDR3 DNA sequence: TGCAGCGTTACCGGGACAGATGAAAAACTGTTTTTT. This sequence encodes CSVTGTDEKLFF.

This chain uses TRBV27 with TRBJ1-5; D gene ambiguous. Trimming left V 5 bases short and J 2 bases short, with 16 bases between. This CDR3 comprises 16 residues. Per germline, CDR1 MNHEY and CDR2 SMNVEV (reference sequence). The CDR3 loop is CASSAGVEVGNQPQHF. The CDR3 nucleotides read TGTGCCAGCAGTGCCGGGGTAGAGGTGGGCAATCAGCCCCAGCATTTT.

The rearrangement links TRBV7-8 to TRBJ2-1; D remains ambiguous. The CDR3 has 11 residues. The V end lost 10 bases, the J end lost 14 bases, and 18 bases lay between the germline ends. CDR1 is SGHVS and CDR2 is FQNEAQ in the germline V gene. CDR3 region: CATKRTSAKFF. The CDR3 DNA reads as TGTGCCACCAAACGAACGAGCGCTAAGTTCTTC.

J is TRBJ2-7 and V is TRBV5-6, with TRBD1 matching over 7 bases. This CDR3 region has 15 residues. The V segment lost 4 bases and the J segment 1 base; nucleotides outside the gene matches: 8. The V gene's germline CDR1 is SGHDT and CDR2 YYEEEE. CDR3 nucleotide sequence: TGTGCCAGCAGCGCTGACAGGGTAATGTCCTACGAGCAGTACTTC. Translation gives CASSADRVMSYEQYF.

The chain couples TRBV30 to TRBJ2-1, with D perhaps TRBD1 (5 bases). This CDR3 comprises 15 residues. Between the trimmed V and J ends, which lost 4 bases and 5 bases, there was a span of 18 bases. Germline values: CDR1 GTSNPN, CDR2 SVGIG (reference sequence). CDR3 bases: TGTGCCTGGACCCCAACAGGAAATCTAGACAATGAGCAGTTCTTC. Residues: CAWTPTGNLDNEQFF.